These 29 T cell receptor beta chains were sequenced from one sample in a study of blood T cell repertoires in COVID-19. Using immunoSEQ multiplex PCR, the repertoire was profiled, and TCRdb retains in-frame clones only, with some absent. This sample has some 270,000 clones; roughly 86% occur once, and the top ten carry approximately 9.7%. The sequenced material came from peripheral blood. All receptors come from a man between 40 and 49 years old with active or convalescent COVID-19.

This clone has a handful of counts. The chain joins TRBV3-1 (or the pseudogene TRBV3-2) to TRBJ2-1, with 7 bases that match TRBD2. Losses at the gene ends were 5 bases for V and 4 bases for J; bases not matched to a gene: 8. Looked up from germline, CDR1 is LGHDT and CDR2 is YNNKEL (reference sequence). CDR3 length: 15 amino acids. The CDR3 DNA reads as TGTGCCAGCAGCGACGGGGAGGGACCTTACAATGAGCAGTTCTTC. It yields the protein CASSDGEGPYNEQFF.

This sequence joins TRBV28 and TRBJ1-3; a possible D gene is TRBD1 (6 bases). There are 17 residues in the CDR3. The V gene's germline CDR1 is MDHEN and CDR2 SYDVKM. V shed 8 bases and J shed 0 bases, with 20 bases lying between them. The CDR3 sequence: CASGGHLGQISGNTIYF. The CDR3 nucleotides are TGTGCCAGCGGGGGACATTTGGGGCAAATCTCTGGAAACACCATATATTTT.

The V gene is TRBV4-1, the J gene TRBJ2-7, with 9 nucleotides matching TRBD1. Per the germline V gene, CDR1 is MGHRA and CDR2 is YSYEKL. This CDR3 region has 14 residues. Losses at the gene ends were 4 bases for V and 1 base for J; bases not matched to a gene: 2. The CDR3 region has the DNA TGCGCCAGCAGCCTACAGGGGGCTTCCTACGAGCAGTACTTC. Translation gives CASSLQGASYEQYF.

The CDR3 here is CASSEHVQGGNTIYF. DNA for the CDR3: TGTGCCAGCAGTGAACACGTGCAGGGAGGAAACACCATATATTTT. This chain joins TRBV6-1 and TRBJ1-3; D is perhaps TRBD1 (5 bases). V lost 2 bases to trimming and J lost 4 bases, with 12 bases between them. The CDR3 extends over 15 amino acids. From germline, CDR1 is MNHNS and CDR2 SASEGT.

V and J are TRBV2 and TRBJ2-1; no clear D. The CDR3 length is 18 residues. The germline V gene has CDR1 SNHLY and CDR2 FYNNEI. V dropped 7 bases and J dropped 0 bases, with 22 bases sitting between them. CDR3 nucleotides: TGTGCCAGCACTCCGGCCCAACTACGCCTCTCCTCCTACAATGAGCAGTTCTTC. Translation: CASTPAQLRLSSYNEQFF.

The chain is built from TRBV19 and TRBJ1-5; D gene uncertain. Germline CDR1 reads LNHDA; CDR2 reads SQIVND (reference sequence). The CDR3 is 13 residues long. Trimming shortened V by 4 bases and J by 2 bases, and 6 bases separated the two germline ends. CDR3 nucleotide sequence: TGTGCCAGTAGTAAAACTGGCAATCAGCCCCAGCATTTT. Amino acid sequence: CASSKTGNQPQHF. The entire variable domain, with the rest obtained from reference TRBV19 and TRBJ1-5, is as follows: DGGITQSPKYLFRKEGQNVTLSCEQNLNHDAMYWYRQDPGQGLRLIYYSQIVNDFQKGDIAEGYSVSREKKESFPLTVTSAQKNPTAFYLCASSKTGNQPQHFGDGTRLSIL.

This clone came up once. V usage is TRBV15 and J usage is TRBJ2-2, with TRBD2 matching over 13 bases. The V gene's germline CDR1 is LNHNV and CDR2 YYDKDF (reference sequence). The CDR3 is made up of 17 amino acids. V trimming: 5 bases; J trimming: 7 bases; junction bases outside the gene matches: 10. CDR3 nucleotide sequence: TGTGCCACCAGCGACCCGGGACTAGCGGGATCAAACGGGGAGCTGTTTTTT. Its protein is CATSDPGLAGSNGELFF. Looking up the rest from reference TRBV15 and TRBJ2-2 gives the full variable domain: DAMVIQNPRYQVTQFGKPVTLSCSQTLNHNVMYWYQQKSSQAPKLLFHYYDKDFNNEADTPDNFQSRRPNTSFCFLDIRSPGLGDTAMYLCATSDPGLAGSNGELFFGEGSRLTVL.

The chain is built from TRBV27 and TRBJ1-6, with D hard to call. CDR1 and CDR2 from the germline V gene are MNHEY and SMNVEV (reference sequence). The CDR3 extends over 15 amino acids. Trimming removed 2 bases from V and 9 bases from J, with 14 bases in between. The CDR3 bases are TGTGCCAGCAGTTTAAGTGGGAGCGAGGGTTCACCCCTCCACTTT. The encoded protein is CASSLSGSEGSPLHF.

V and J are TRBV6-5 and TRBJ1-2; D uncertain. The CDR3 loop spans 11 amino acids. Germline CDR1 MNHEY, CDR2 SVGAGI. Between the trimmed V and J ends, which lost 8 bases and 1 base, there was a span of 5 bases. CDR3 amino acids: CASRDNYGYTF. In DNA, the CDR3 is TGTGCCAGCCGGGATAACTATGGCTACACCTTC.

Only one count was recorded for this clone. The V gene is TRBV9, the J gene TRBJ1-2; the D gene is possibly TRBD1 (5 bases). This CDR3 is 13 amino acids long. Germline CDR1 and CDR2: SGDLS and YYNGEE. V gave up 5 bases and J gave up 2 bases, with 10 bases separating them. CDR3 nucleotides: TGTGCCAGCAGGGCCCCAGGGAACTATGGCTACACCTTC. This encodes CASRAPGNYGYTF.

This sequence joins TRBV29-1 and TRBJ2-7, with D perhaps TRBD1 (5 bases). Per germline, CDR1 SQVTM and CDR2 ANQGSEA. The V and J ends lost 7 bases and 5 bases respectively, with 12 bases between them. The length of the CDR3 is 11 residues. The CDR3 DNA reads TGCAGCGGGCAGGGTCCCCACGAGCAGTACTTC. This codes for CSGQGPHEQYF.

The chain uses TRBV5-1 and TRBJ1-2; TRBD1 aligns across 8 bases. Trimming at V came to 1 base and at J to 5 bases, leaving 7 bases not matched to a gene. Germline assignment: CDR1 SGHRS and CDR2 YFSETQ. This CDR3 is 15 amino acids long. The DNA for the CDR3 is TGCGCCAGCAGCTTGAAATCAGGGGGCAATTATGGCTACACCTTC. It codes for CASSLKSGGNYGYTF.

In its sample, this clone was seen a few times. The chain uses TRBV2 and TRBJ1-2, with TRBD1 as a possible D gene (6 bases). Germline loops: CDR1 SNHLY, CDR2 FYNNEI. There are 13 residues in the CDR3. Trimming shortened V by 6 bases and J by 10 bases, and 18 bases separated the two germline ends. Written as DNA, the CDR3 is TGTGCCAGCAGCGGTTCCCTACAGGGCCACTACACCTTC. Amino acid sequence: CASSGSLQGHYTF.

The chain couples TRBV4-2 to TRBJ1-5; TRBD1 matches at 8 bases. The germline V gene encodes CDR1 LGHNA and CDR2 YNFKEQ. The CDR3 runs to 15 residues. After removal of 4 bases from V and 3 bases from J, the junction contained 5 bases not matched to a gene. CDR3 sequence: CASSREGQDNQPQHF. Here the CDR3 DNA reads TGTGCCAGCAGCCGGGAGGGACAGGACAATCAGCCCCAGCATTTT.

This rearrangement joins TRBV5-6 to TRBJ2-2, with D uncertain. The CDR3 covers 16 residues. V was clipped by 0 bases and J by 0 bases, with 9 bases between them. The V gene's germline CDR1 is SGHDT and CDR2 YYEEEE. The CDR3 region has the DNA TGTGCCAGCAGCTTGGCGGTGCGTACGAACACCGGGGAGCTGTTTTTT. Residues: CASSLAVRTNTGELFF.

This clone has only a few counts. J is TRBJ1-1 and V is TRBV7-3; no clear D gene. Trimming stripped 2 bases from V and 2 bases from J, with 6 bases between. The CDR3 has 13 amino acids. Germline V gene lookup returns CDR1 SGHTA and CDR2 FQGTGA. CDR3 in DNA: TGTGCCAGCAGCTTAGGCACCAACACTGAAGCTTTCTTT. This translates into CASSLGTNTEAFF.

The genes are TRBV2 and TRBJ1-1; no definite D call. CDR1 and CDR2 (germline): SNHLY, FYNNEI. This CDR3 spans 12 amino acids. CDR3 sequence: CASGSLNTEAFF. DNA of the CDR3: TGTGCTTCGGGGAGCTTGAACACTGAAGCTTTCTTT.

V and J are TRBV19 and TRBJ1-6; D is ambiguous. The CDR3 is made up of 15 amino acids. Trimming took off 0 bases at V and 7 bases at J, with 10 bases between the two ends. Germline V lookup: CDR1 LNHDA, CDR2 SQIVND (reference sequence). The CDR3 loop is CASSIDHTINSPLHF. The CDR3 bases are TGTGCCAGTAGTATAGACCATACTATCAATTCACCCCTCCACTTT.

The chain combines TRBV28 with TRBJ2-2; 8 positions agree with TRBD1. The CDR3 loop spans 15 amino acids. With V trimmed by 2 bases and J by 6 bases, 5 bases remained unmatched. The V gene's germline CDR1 is MDHEN and CDR2 SYDVKM. The CDR3 spells CASSLRDRSSGELFF. The DNA of the CDR3 is TGTGCCAGCAGTTTAAGGGACAGGTCGTCCGGGGAGCTGTTTTTT.

V is TRBV9 and J is TRBJ2-1; 9 bases align to TRBD1. The ends lost 3 bases at V and 4 bases at J; junction bases unmatched: 5. CDR3 length: 15 amino acids. Germline CDR1 and CDR2: SGDLS and YYNGEE. DNA of the CDR3: TGTGCCAGCAGCGCCGGGACAGGGTTTTACAATGAGCAGTTCTTC. Protein: CASSAGTGFYNEQFF.

The chain recombines TRBV5-1 with TRBJ1-2; possibly TRBD1 for D (6 bases). The CDR3 has 14 residues. Per the germline V gene, CDR1 is SGHRS and CDR2 is YFSETQ. V was trimmed by 0 bases and J by 8 bases, leaving 14 bases between them. The CDR3 sequence is CASSLAAGASGYTF. The CDR3 nucleotides are TGCGCCAGCAGCTTGGCCGCAGGGGCCTCGGGCTACACCTTC.

This clone was detected only a few times. This chain links TRBV2 with TRBJ1-2; no clear D gene. Germline assignment: CDR1 SNHLY and CDR2 FYNNEI. The CDR3 runs 12 residues. V was clipped by 5 bases and J by 4 bases, with 8 bases between them. The CDR3 DNA reads TGTGCCAGCAGTAACAGCCTCTATGGCTACACCTTC. Translating gives CASSNSLYGYTF.

The chain combines TRBV5-4 with TRBJ2-7; 9 nucleotides align to TRBD1. Trimming took 2 bases from V and 6 from J; bases not matched to a gene: 6. Germline V gives CDR1 SGHNT, CDR2 YYREEE (reference sequence). The CDR3 covers 14 residues. CDR3 region: CASSFPGQGSEQYF. CDR3 in DNA: TGTGCCAGCAGCTTCCCGGGACAGGGTAGCGAGCAGTACTTC.

The chain has TRBV7-9 and TRBJ1-2, with 7 bases that match TRBD1. CDR1 and CDR2 from the germline V gene are SEHNR and FQNEAQ (reference sequence). The CDR3 is made up of 12 amino acids. V was clipped by 5 bases and J by 7 bases; unmatched bases: 4. The CDR3 loop reads CASSPGTAGYTF. In nucleotides, the CDR3 is TGTGCCAGCAGCCCCGGGACAGCTGGCTACACCTTC.

This clone turned up a few times. J is TRBJ1-5 and V is TRBV21-1. TRBV21-1 is designated a pseudogene. This CDR3 contains 17 residues. This CDR3 is CASSKDYGGLRNQPQHF. The CDR3 DNA is TGTGCCAGCAGCAAAGATTACGGGGGGCTTCGGAATCAGCCCCAGCATTTT.

This chain joins TRBV6-5 and TRBJ1-4; TRBD1 is a possible D gene (5 bases). V shed 0 bases and J shed 3 bases, with 11 bases lying between them. The CDR3 extends over 16 amino acids. Germline values: CDR1 MNHEY, CDR2 SVGAGI. CDR3 amino acids: CASSYSTARANEKLFF. As DNA, the CDR3 is TGTGCCAGCAGTTACTCGACTGCCAGGGCTAATGAAAAACTGTTTTTT.

This clone was seen once. J is TRBJ2-7 and V is TRBV6-5, with 12 bases identical to TRBD1. Germline V gives CDR1 MNHEY, CDR2 SVGAGI. V gave up 6 bases and J gave up 4 bases; unmatched junction bases: 4. The CDR3 runs 14 residues. The DNA for the CDR3 is TGTGCCAGCAGGGGGGGACAGGGGGCTTACGAGCAGTACTTC. Translating it yields CASRGGQGAYEQYF.

The rearrangement links TRBV19 to TRBJ2-6; the match to TRBD1 covers 10 bases. Looked up from germline, CDR1 is LNHDA and CDR2 is SQIVND (reference sequence). V shed 4 bases, J shed 0 bases, and the junction held 3 bases outside the gene matches. The CDR3 extends over 17 amino acids. CDR3 region: CASSRQGANSGANVLTF. CDR3 coding DNA: TGTGCCAGTAGTAGACAGGGGGCAAACTCTGGGGCCAACGTCCTGACTTTC. The entire variable domain, with the rest obtained from reference TRBV19 and TRBJ2-6, is as follows: DGGITQSPKYLFRKEGQNVTLSCEQNLNHDAMYWYRQDPGQGLRLIYYSQIVNDFQKGDIAEGYSVSREKKESFPLTVTSAQKNPTAFYLCASSRQGANSGANVLTFGAGSRLTVL.

The chain couples TRBV15 to TRBJ1-3, with unresolved D. The germline CDR1 and CDR2 sequences are LNHNV and YYDKDF (reference sequence). The CDR3 extends over 14 amino acids. Trimming took 3 bases from V and 4 from J, leaving 10 bases between them. CDR3 in amino acids: CATSSERLGNTIYF. The CDR3 DNA is TGTGCCACCAGCAGCGAGAGACTCGGAAACACCATATATTTT.